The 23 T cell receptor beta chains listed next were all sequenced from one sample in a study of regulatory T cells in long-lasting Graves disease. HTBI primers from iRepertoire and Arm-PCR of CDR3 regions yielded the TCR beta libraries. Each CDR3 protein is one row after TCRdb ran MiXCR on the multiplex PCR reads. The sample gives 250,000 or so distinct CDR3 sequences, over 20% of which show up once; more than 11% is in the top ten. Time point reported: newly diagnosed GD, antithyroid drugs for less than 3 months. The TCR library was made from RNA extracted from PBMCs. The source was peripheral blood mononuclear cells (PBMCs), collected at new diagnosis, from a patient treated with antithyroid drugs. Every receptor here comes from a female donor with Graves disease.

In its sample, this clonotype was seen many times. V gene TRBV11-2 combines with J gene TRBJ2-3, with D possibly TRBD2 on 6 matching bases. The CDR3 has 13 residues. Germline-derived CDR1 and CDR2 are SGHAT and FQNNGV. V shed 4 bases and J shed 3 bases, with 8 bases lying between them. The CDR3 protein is CASSYRGTDTQYF. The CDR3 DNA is TGTGCCAGCAGCTACCGGGGGACAGATACGCAGTATTTT.

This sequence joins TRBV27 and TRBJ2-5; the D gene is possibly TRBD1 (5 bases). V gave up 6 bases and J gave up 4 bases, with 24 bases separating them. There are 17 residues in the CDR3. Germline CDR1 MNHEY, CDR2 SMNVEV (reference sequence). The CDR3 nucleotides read TGTGCCAGCAGCCTATCGCTGGACACCCACGTGGGAGAGACCCAGTACTTC. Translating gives CASSLSLDTHVGETQYF.

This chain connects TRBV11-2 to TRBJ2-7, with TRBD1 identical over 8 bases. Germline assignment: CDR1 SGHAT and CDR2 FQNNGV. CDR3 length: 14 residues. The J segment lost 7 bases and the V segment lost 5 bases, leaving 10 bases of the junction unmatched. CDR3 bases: TGTGCCAGCAGCCAGACGACAGGGGAGGAAGAGCAGTACTTC. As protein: CASSQTTGEEEQYF.

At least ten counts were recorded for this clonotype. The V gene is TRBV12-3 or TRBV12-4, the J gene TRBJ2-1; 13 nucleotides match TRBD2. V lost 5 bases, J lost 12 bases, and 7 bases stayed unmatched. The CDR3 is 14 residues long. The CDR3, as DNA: TGTGCCAGCAGTATCGGACTAGCGGGAGTTAGGCAGTTCTTC. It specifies CASSIGLAGVRQFF.

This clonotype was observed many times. DNA for the CDR3: TGTGCCAGCAGTTTTCGCGTTGGAGGCTACTATGGCTACACCTTC. Translation gives CASSFRVGGYYGYTF. The gene calls are TRBV12-3 or TRBV12-4 and TRBJ1-2, with unresolved D. This CDR3 spans 15 amino acids. Trimming took off 3 bases at V and 3 bases at J, with 14 bases between the two ends.

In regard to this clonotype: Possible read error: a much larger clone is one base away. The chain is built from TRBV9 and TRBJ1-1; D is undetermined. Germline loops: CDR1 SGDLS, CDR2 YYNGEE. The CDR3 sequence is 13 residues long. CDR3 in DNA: TGTGCCAGCAGCGTAGACCTAAACACTGAAGCTCTCTTT. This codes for CASSVDLNTEALF.

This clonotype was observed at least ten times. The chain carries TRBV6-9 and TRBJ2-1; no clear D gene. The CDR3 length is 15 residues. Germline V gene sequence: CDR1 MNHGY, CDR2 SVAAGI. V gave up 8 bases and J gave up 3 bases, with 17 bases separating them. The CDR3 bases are TGTGCCAGCCCTACGACTGTGGCCGACTACAATGAGCAGTTCTTC. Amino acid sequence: CASPTTVADYNEQFF.

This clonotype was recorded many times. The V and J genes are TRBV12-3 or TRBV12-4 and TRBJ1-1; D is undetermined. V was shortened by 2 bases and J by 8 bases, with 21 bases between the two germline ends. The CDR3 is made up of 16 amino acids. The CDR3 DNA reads TGTGCCAGCAGTTTAACCCGGGCCCTGGGAGAGGGAGAAGCTTTCTTT. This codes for CASSLTRALGEGEAFF.

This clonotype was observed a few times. CDR3 in DNA: TGTGCCAGCAGCGTAGGGACTAGCGGGACAGATACGCAGTATTTT. Translation gives CASSVGTSGTDTQYF. The chain uses TRBV9 and TRBJ2-3, with 11 positions matching TRBD2. Germline CDR1 SGDLS, CDR2 YYNGEE. V shed 0 bases, J shed 3 bases, and the junction held 0 bases outside the gene matches. This CDR3 comprises 15 residues.

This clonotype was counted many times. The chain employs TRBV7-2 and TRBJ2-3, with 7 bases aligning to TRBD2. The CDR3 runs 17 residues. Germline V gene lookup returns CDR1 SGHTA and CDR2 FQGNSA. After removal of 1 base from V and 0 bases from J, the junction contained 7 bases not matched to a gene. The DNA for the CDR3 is TGTGCCAGCAGCTTAGAGGGGCTAGCGGTGAGCACAGATACGCAGTATTTT. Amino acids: CASSLEGLAVSTDTQYF.

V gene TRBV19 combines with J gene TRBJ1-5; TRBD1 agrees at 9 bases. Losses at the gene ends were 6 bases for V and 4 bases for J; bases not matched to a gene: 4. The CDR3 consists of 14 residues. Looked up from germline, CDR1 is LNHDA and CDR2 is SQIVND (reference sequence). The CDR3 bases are TGTGCCAGTAGGGGGACAGGGATTAATCAGCCCCAGCATTTT. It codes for CASRGTGINQPQHF.

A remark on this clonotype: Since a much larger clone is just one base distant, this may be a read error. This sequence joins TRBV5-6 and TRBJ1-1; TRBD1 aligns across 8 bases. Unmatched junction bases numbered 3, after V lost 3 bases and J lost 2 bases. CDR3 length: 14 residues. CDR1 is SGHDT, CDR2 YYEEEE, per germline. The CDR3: CASSSAGGNTEAFF. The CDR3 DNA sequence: TGTGCCAGCAGCTCTGCAGGGGGCAACACTGAAGCTTTCTTT.

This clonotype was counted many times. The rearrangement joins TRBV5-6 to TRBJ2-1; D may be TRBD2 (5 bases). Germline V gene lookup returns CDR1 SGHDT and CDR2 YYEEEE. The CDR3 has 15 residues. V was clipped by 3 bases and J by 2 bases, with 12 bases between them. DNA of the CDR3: TGTGCCAGCAGCTGGGTAGCGATCCCCTACAATGAGCAGTTCTTC. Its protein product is CASSWVAIPYNEQFF.

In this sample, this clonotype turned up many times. For the CDR3, the DNA is TGTGCCAGCAGCCGGGACGGACCCGTCTATGGCTACACCTTC. Its protein is CASSRDGPVYGYTF. V gene TRBV11-2 combines with J gene TRBJ1-2, with D tentatively TRBD1 (5 bases). This CDR3 has 14 residues. From germline, CDR1 is SGHAT and CDR2 FQNNGV. The V end was cut by 5 bases, the J end by 4 bases, with 14 bases between.

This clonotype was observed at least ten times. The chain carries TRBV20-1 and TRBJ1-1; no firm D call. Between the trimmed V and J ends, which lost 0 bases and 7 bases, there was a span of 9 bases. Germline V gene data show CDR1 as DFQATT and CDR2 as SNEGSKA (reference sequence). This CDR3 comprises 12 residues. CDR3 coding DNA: TGCAGTGCTAGAGAGGGTATGGTTGAAGCTTTCTTT. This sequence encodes CSAREGMVEAFF.

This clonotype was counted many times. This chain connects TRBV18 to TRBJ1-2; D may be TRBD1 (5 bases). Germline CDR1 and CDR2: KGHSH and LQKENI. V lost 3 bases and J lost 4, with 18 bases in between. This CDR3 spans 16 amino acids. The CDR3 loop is CASSPQGGADGYGYTF. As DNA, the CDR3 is TGTGCCAGCTCACCTCAGGGAGGGGCAGATGGCTATGGCTACACCTTC.

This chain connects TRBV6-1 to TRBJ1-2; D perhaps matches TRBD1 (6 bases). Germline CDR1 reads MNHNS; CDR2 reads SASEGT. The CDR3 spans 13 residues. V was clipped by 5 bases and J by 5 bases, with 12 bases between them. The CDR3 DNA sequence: TGTGCCAGCAGTCTTGACAGGATGTATGGCTACACCTTC. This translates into CASSLDRMYGYTF.

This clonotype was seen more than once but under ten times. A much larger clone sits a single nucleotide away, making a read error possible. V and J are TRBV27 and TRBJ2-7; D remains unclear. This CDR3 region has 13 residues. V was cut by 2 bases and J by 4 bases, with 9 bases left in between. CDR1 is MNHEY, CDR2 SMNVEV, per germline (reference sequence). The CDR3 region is CASSLRIGYEQYF. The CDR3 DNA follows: TGTGCCAGCAGTTTAAGGATCGGATACGAGCAGTACTTC.

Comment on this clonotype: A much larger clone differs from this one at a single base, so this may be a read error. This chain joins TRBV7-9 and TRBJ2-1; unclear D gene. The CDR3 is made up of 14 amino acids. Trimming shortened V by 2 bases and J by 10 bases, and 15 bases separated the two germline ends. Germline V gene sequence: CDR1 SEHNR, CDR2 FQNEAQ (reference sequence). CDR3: CASSLNTDSYEQFF. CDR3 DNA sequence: TGTGCCAGCAGCTTAAACACGGATTCCTACGAGCAGTTCTTC.

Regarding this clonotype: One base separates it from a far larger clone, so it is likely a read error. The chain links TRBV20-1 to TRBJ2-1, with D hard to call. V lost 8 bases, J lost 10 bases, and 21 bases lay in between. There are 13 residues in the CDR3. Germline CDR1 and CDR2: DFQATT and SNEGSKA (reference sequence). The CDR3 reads CSTTTPYSYEQFF. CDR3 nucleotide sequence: TGCAGTACCACAACCCCCTACTCCTACGAGCAGTTCTTC.

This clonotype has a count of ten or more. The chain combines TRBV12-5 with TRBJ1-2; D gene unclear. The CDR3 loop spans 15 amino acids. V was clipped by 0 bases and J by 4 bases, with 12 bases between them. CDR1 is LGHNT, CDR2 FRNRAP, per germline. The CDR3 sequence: CASGLVAGVTYGYTF. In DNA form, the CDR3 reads TGTGCTAGTGGTTTGGTTGCTGGGGTTACCTATGGCTACACCTTC.

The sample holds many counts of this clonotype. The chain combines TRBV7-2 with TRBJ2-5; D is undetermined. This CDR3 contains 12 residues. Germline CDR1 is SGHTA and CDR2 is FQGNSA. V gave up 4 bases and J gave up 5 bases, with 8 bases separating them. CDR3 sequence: CASSYRGETQYF. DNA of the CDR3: TGTGCCAGCAGCTATCGAGGCGAGACCCAGTACTTC. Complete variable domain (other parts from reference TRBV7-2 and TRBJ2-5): GAGVSQSPSNKVTEKGKDVELRCDPISGHTALYWYRQSLGQGLEFLIYFQGNSAPDKSGLPSDRFSAERTGGSVSTLTIQRTQQEDSAVYLCASSYRGETQYFGPGTRLLVL.

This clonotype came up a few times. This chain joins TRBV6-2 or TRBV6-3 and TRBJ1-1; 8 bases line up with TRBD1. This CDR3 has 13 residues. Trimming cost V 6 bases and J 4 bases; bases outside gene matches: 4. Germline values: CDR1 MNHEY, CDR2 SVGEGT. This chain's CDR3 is CASRGQVFTEAFF. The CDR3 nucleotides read TGTGCCAGCAGGGGACAGGTATTCACTGAAGCTTTCTTT.